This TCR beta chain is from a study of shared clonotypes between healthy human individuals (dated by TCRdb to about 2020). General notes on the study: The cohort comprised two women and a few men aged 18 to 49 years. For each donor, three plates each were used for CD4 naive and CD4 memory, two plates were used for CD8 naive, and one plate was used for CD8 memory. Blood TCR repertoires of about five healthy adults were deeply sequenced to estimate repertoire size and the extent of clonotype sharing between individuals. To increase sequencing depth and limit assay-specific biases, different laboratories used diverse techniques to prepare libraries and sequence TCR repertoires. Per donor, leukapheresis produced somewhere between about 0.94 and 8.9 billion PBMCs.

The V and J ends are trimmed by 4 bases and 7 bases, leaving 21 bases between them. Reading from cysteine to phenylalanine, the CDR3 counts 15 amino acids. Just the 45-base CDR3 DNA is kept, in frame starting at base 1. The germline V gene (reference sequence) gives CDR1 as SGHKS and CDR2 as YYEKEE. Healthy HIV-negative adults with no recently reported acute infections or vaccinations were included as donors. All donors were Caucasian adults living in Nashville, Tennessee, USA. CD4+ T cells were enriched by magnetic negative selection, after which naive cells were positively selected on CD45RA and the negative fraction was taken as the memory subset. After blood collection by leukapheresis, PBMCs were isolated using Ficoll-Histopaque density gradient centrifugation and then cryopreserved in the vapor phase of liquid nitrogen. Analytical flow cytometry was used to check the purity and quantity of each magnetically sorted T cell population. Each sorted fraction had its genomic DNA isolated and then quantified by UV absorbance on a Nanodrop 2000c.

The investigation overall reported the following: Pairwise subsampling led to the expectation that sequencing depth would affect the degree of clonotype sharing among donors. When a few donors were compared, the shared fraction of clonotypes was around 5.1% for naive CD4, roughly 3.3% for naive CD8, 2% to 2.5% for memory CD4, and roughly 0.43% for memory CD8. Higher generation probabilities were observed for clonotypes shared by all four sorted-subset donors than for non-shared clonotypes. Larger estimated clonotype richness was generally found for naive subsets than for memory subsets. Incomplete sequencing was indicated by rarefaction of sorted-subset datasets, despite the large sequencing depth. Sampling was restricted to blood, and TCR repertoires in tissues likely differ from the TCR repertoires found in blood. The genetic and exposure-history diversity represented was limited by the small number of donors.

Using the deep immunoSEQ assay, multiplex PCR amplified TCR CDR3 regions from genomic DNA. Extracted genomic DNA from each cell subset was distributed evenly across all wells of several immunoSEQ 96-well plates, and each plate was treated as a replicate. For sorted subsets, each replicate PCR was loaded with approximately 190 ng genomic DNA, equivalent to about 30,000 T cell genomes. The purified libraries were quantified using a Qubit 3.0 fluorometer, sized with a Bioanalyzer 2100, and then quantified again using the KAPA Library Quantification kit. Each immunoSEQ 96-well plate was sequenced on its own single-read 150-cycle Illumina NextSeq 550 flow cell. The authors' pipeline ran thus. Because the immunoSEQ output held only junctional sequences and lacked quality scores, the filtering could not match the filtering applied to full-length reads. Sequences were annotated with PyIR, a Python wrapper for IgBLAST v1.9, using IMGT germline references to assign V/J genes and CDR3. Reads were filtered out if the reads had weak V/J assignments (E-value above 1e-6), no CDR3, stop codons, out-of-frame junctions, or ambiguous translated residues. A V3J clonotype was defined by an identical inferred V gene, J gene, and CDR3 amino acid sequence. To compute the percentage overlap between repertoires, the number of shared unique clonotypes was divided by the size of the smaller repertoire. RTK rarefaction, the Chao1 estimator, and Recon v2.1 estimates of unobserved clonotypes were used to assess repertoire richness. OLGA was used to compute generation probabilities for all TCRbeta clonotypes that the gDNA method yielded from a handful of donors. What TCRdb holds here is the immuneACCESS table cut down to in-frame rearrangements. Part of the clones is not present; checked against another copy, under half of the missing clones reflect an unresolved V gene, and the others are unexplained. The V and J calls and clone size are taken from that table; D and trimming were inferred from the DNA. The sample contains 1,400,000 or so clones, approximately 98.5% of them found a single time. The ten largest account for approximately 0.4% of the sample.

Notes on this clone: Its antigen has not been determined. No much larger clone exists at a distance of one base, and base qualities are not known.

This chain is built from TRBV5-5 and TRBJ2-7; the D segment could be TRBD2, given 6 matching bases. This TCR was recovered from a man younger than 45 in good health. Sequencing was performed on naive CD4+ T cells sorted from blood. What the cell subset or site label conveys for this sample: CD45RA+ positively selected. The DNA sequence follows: TGTGCCAGCAGCCAAGTAGGAGGCCTGGGAGGTGAGCAGTACTTC. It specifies CASSQVGGLGGEQYF.